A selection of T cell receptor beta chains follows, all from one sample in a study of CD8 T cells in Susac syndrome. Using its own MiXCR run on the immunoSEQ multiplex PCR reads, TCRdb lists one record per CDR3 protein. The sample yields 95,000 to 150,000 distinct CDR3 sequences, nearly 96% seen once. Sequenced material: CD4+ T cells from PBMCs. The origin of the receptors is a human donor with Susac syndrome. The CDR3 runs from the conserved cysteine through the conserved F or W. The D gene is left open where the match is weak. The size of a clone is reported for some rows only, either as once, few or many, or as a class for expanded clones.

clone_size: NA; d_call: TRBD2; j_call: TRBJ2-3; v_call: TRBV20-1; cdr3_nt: TGCAGTGCTAGGGGACTAGCGACGCAGTATTTT; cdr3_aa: CSARGLATQYF
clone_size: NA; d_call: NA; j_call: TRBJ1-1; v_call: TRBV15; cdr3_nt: TGTGCCAGTAGGGCAGCCACTTTAAACACTGAAGCTTTCTTT; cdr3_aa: CASRAATLNTEAFF
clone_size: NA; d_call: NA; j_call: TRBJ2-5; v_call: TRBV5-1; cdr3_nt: TGCGCCAGCAGCTTGGCCACAGCGTACCAAGAGACCCAGTACTTC; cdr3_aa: CASSLATAYQETQYF
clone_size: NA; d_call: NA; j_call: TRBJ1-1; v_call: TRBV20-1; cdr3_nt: TGCAGTGCTAGAGATAGCGACAGCCAAAGGACTGAAGCTTTCTTT; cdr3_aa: CSARDSDSQRTEAFF
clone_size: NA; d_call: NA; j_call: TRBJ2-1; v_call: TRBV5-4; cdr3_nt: TGTGCCAGCAGCCCCGCCCGGTCGGGTTGGGAGCAGTTCTTC; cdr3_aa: CASSPARSGWEQFF
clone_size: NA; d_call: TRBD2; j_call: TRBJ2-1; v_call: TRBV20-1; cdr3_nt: TGCAGTGCTCTCGGACTAGCGGGAAATGAGCAGTTCTTC; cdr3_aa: CSALGLAGNEQFF
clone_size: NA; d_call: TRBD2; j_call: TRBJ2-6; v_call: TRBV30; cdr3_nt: TGTGCCTGGAGGCGGCGCGGGAGGCTCTCTGGGGCCAACGTCCTGACTTTC; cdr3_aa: CAWRRRGRLSGANVLTF
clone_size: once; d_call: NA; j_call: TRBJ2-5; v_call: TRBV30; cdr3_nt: TGTGCCTGGGAGAGAACAGGGAGGAGGGAGACCCAGTACTTC; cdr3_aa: CAWERTGRRETQYF
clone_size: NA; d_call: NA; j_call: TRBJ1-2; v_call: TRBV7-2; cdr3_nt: TGTGCCAGCAGCCAAACGAGTTACCTTGGGGGCTACACCTTC; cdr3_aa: CASSQTSYLGGYTF
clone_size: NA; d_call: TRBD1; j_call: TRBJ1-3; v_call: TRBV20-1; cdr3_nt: TGCAGTGCTAGAGATTTGGTCGGCGGACAGGGGCGTCCTGGAAACACCATATATTTT; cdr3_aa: CSARDLVGGQGRPGNTIYF
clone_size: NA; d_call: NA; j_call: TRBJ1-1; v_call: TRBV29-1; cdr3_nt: TGCAGCGTTGAAGATACCCCGAACACTGAAGCTTTCTTT; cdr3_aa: CSVEDTPNTEAFF
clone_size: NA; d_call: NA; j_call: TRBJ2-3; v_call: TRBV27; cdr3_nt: TGTGCCAGCAGTTTTATTGCGTCGGATACGCAGTATTTT; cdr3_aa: CASSFIASDTQYF
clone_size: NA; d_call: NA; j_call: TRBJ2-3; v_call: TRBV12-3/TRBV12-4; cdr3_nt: TGTGCCAGCAGTTTACGGTCCAGAAATACGCAGTATTTT; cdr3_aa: CASSLRSRNTQYF
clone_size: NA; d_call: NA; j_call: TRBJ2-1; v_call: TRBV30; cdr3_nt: TGTGCCTGGACCTCTCTGGACTACAATGAGCAGTTCTTC; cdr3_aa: CAWTSLDYNEQFF
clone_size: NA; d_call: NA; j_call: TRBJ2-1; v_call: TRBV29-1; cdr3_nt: TGCAGCGTTGTCGGTCAGTACAATGAGCAGTTCTTC; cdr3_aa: CSVVGQYNEQFF
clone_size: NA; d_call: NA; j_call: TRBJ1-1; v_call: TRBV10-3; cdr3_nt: TGTGCCATCAGTGGAAACACTGAAGCTTTCTTT; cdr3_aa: CAISGNTEAFF
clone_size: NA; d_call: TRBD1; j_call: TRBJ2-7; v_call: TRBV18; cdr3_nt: TGTGCCAGCTCCAATACAGTGAGAGGGGGCAGAACCTACGAGCAGTACTTC; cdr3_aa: CASSNTVRGGRTYEQYF
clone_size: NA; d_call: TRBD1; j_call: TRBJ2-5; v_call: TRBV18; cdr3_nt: TGTGCCAGCTACCGTGGGACAGGGGAGACCCAGTACTTC; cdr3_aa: CASYRGTGETQYF
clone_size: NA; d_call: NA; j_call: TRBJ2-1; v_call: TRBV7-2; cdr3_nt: TGTGCCAGCAGCTTAGGTGGCAGAATCCCAAACAATGAGCAGTTCTTC; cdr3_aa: CASSLGGRIPNNEQFF
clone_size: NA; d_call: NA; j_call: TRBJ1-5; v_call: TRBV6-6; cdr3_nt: TGTGCCAGCACGTCACAGGGTTCTACCAATCAGCCCCAGCATTTT; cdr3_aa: CASTSQGSTNQPQHF
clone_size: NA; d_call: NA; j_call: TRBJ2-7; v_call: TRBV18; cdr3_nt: TGTGCCAGCTCCCCCGGGGTCGAGCAGTACTTC; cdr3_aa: CASSPGVEQYF
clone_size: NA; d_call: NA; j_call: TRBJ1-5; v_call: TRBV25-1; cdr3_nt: TGTGCCAGCAGTGAATCGGGGGGCAATCAGCCCCAGCATTTT; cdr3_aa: CASSESGGNQPQHF
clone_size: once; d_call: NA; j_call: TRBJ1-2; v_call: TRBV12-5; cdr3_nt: TGTGCTAGTGGTTTGCCCCCCAGAGGGTCAGGTGGCTACACCTTC; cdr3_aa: CASGLPPRGSGGYTF
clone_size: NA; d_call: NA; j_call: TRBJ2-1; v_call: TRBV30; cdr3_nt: TGTGCCTGGAGTATACAGGCCAGCAATGAGCAGTTCTTC; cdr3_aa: CAWSIQASNEQFF
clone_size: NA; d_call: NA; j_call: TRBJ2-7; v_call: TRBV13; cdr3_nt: TGTGCCAGCAGCTTCCGCGCCGGCGAGCAGTACTTC; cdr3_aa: CASSFRAGEQYF
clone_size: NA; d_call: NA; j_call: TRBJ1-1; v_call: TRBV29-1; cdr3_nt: TGCAGCGTCCTACAGGGTGGAGGCACTGAAGCTTTCTTT; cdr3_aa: CSVLQGGGTEAFF
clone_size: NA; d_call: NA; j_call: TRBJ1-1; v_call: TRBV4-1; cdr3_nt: TGCGCCAGCAGCCAGGGGCTGAGGGTGAACACTGAAGCTTTCTTT; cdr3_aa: CASSQGLRVNTEAFF
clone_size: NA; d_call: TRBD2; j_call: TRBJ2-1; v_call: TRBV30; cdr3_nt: TGTGCCTGGAGTGTTCTCCAGGGGACTAGCGGGAGGGGCAATGAGCAGTTCTTC; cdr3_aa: CAWSVLQGTSGRGNEQFF
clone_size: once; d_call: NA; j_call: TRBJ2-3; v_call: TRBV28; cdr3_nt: TGTGCCAGCAGTGCCTACACAGATACGCAGTATTTT; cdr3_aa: CASSAYTDTQYF
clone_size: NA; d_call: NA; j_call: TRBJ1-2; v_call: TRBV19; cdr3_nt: TGTGCCAGTAGTTCCCAGGACTCCTATGGCTACACCTTC; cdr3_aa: CASSSQDSYGYTF
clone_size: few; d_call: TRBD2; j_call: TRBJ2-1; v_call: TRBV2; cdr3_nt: TGTGCCAGCAGTCGATCTAGCGGGAGGGACTACAATGAGCAGTTCTTC; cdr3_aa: CASSRSSGRDYNEQFF
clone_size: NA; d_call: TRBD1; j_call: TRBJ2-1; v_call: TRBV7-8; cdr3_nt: TGTGCCAGCAGCCATGGGGACAGTGAGTTCTTC; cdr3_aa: CASSHGDSEFF
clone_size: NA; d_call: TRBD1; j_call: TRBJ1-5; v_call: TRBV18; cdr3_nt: TGTGCCAGCTCACCACGAACAGGGGCGGATCAGCCCCAGCATTTT; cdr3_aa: CASSPRTGADQPQHF
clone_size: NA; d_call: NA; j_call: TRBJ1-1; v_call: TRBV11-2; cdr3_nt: TGTGCCACTGGGGCAGAATGGGACACTGAAGCTTTCTTT; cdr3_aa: CATGAEWDTEAFF
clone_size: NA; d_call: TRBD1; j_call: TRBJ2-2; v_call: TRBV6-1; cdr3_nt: TGTGCCAGCAGTGACAGGGGGCTAGTAACCGGGGAGCTGTTTTTT; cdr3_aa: CASSDRGLVTGELFF
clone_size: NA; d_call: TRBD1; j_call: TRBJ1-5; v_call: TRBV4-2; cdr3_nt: TGTGCCAGCAGCTTCCTAGGACAGGGTGGGCAGCCCCAGCATTTT; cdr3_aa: CASSFLGQGGQPQHF
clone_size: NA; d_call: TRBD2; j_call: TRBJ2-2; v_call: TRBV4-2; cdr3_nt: TGTGCCAGCAGCCAAGAACTAGCGGGGACCGGGGAGCTGTTTTTT; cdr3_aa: CASSQELAGTGELFF
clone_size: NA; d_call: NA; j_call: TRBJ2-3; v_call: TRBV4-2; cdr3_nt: TGTGCCAGCAGCCAACGGGACCAAGGGGATACGCAGTATTTT; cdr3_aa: CASSQRDQGDTQYF
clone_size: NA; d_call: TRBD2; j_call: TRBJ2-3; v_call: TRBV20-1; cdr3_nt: TGCAGTGCCCCTGGAGACGGGAGGGCCAGCACAGATACGCAGTATTTT; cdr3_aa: CSAPGDGRASTDTQYF
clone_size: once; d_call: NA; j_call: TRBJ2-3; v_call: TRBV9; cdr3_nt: TGTGCCAGCAGCGTAGCCAGATGGAGGACAGATACGCAGTATTTT; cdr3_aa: CASSVARWRTDTQYF
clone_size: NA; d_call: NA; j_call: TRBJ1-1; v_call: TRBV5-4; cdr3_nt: TGTGCCAGCAGCTTAGATCAGAACACTGAAGCTTTCTTT; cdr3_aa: CASSLDQNTEAFF
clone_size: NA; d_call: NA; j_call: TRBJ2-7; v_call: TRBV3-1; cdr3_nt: TGTGCCAGCGCCGGGGCCTACGAGCAGTACTTC; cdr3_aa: CASAGAYEQYF
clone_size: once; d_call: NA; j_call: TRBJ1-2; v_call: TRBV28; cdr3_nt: TGTGCCAGCCTCTGGGCGGGGAATGGCTACACCTTC; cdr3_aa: CASLWAGNGYTF
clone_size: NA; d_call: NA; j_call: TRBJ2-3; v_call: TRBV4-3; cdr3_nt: TGCGCCAGCAGCCAAGACGTCCTCACAGATACGCAGTATTTT; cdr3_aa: CASSQDVLTDTQYF
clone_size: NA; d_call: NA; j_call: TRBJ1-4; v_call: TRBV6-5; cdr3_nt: TGTGCCAGCAGTTACTCGAGGCGTGGGAGTGAAAAACTGTTTTTT; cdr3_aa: CASSYSRRGSEKLFF
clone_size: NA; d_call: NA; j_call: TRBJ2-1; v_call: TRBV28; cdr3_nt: TGTGCCAGCAGTGACAGAGGACTGAGCAGAGACAATGAGCAGTTCTTC; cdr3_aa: CASSDRGLSRDNEQFF
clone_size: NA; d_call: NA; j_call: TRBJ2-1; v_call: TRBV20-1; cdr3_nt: TGCAGTGCCACAAGCGGCGACAGGCCTATCGAGTTCTTC; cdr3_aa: CSATSGDRPIEFF
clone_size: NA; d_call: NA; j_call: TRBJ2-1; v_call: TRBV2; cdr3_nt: TGTGCCAGCACCAAACTATCCTACAATGAGCAGTTCTTC; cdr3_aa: CASTKLSYNEQFF
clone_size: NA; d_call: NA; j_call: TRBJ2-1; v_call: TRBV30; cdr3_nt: TGTGCCTGGACGGGAAGCTCCTACAATGAGCAGTTCTTC; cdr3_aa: CAWTGSSYNEQFF
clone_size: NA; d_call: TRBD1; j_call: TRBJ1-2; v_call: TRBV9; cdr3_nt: TGTGCCAGCAGCCCTGACAGGGGATATGGCTACACCTTC; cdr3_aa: CASSPDRGYGYTF
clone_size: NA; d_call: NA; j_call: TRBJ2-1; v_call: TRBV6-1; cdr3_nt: TGTGCCAGCATGAGTAGCTCCATTGGCCCCTTTCGGAATGAGCAGTTCTTC; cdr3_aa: CASMSSSIGPFRNEQFF
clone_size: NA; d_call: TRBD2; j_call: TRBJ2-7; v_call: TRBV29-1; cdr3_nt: TGCAGCGTTGAAGGGGCAGCGGGACGGAACTACGAGCAGTACTTC; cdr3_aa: CSVEGAAGRNYEQYF
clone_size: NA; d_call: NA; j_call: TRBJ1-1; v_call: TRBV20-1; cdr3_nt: TGCAGTGCTGTTCGGGAGAACACTGAAGCTTTCTTT; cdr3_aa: CSAVRENTEAFF
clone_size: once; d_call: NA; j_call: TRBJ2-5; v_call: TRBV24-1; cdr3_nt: TGTGCCACCAGTGACAACACCGTTGGGGAGACCCAGTACTTC; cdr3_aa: CATSDNTVGETQYF
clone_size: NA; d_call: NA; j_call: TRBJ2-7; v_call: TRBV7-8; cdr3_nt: TGTGCCAGCACGCCGCAGGGGGTGGGACTCCACTACGAGCAGTACTTC; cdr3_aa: CASTPQGVGLHYEQYF
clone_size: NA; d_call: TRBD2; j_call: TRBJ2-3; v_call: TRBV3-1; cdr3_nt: TGTGCCAGCAGCCAAGATATAGGGACTAGCAGCGATACGCAGTATTTT; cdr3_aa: CASSQDIGTSSDTQYF
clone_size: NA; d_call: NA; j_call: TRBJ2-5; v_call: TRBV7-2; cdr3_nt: TGTGCCAGCAGCTCTGGGGGGGGCCGGGAGACCCAGTACTTC; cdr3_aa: CASSSGGGRETQYF
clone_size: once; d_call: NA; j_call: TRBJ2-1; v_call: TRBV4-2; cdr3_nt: TGTGCCAGCAGCCAAGATCATAATGAGCAGTTCTTC; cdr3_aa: CASSQDHNEQFF